The 14 T cell receptor beta chains reported below all come from one sample, sequenced in a study of cytomegalovirus exposure and HLA in healthy donors listed by TCRdb under 2017. Library preparation used the immunoSEQ multiplex PCR assay. For the multiplex PCR, a mixture combining 60 forward primers for TCR Vbeta segments and 13 reverse primers for TCR Jbeta segments was used. As stored in TCRdb, this immuneACCESS dataset retains in-frame rearrangements with V and J assigned. A fraction of the clones does not appear; measured against another copy, unresolved V genes explain less than half of the discrepancy, and the remainder lacks a known reason. The sample yields fewer than 200,000 clones; approximately 70% were counted once. The ten largest clones take up over 2% of the sample. The source material was PBMCs. The receptors were gathered from a human donor in good health.

The CDR3 region is CASSHLLEQDTEAFF. In nucleotides, the CDR3 is TGCGCCAGCAGCCATCTCCTGGAACAGGACACTGAAGCTTTCTTT. The chain joins TRBV4-1 to TRBJ1-1; D might be TRBD1 (5 bases). The CDR3 is 15 residues long. In germline, CDR1 is MGHRA, CDR2 YSYEKL. Trimming pared 3 bases from V and 3 bases from J, leaving 14 bases between.

In nucleotides, the CDR3 is TGTGCCAGCAGCTCACCCTATGGACTAGCGGCTACAGATACGCAGTATTTT. Its translation: CASSSPYGLAATDTQYF. The chain uses TRBV7-9 and TRBJ2-3, with 10 bases matching TRBD2. The CDR3 extends over 17 amino acids. V shed 4 bases and J 3 bases; nucleotides not matched to a gene: 10. CDR1 is SEHNR, CDR2 FQNEAQ, per germline (reference sequence).

The genes are TRBV7-3 and TRBJ2-6; D remains unclear. The germline gives CDR1 SGHTA, CDR2 FQGTGA. V was clipped by 5 bases and J by 0 bases, with 8 bases between them. The length of the CDR3 is 15 residues. CDR3: CASSPIGSGANVLTF. The CDR3 DNA sequence: TGTGCCAGCAGCCCTATCGGCTCTGGGGCCAACGTCCTGACTTTC.

This sequence joins TRBV9 and TRBJ2-1; maybe TRBD1 (5 bases). Trimming removed 3 bases from V and 6 bases from J, with 13 bases in between. The CDR3 is 14 residues long. Looked up from germline, CDR1 is SGDLS and CDR2 is YYNGEE. CDR3 DNA: TGTGCCAGCAGCGACCTAAAGGGGTTCAATGAGCAGTTCTTC. Translated: CASSDLKGFNEQFF.

V gene TRBV7-9 combines with J gene TRBJ1-1; D ambiguous. The CDR3 is 14 residues long. The germline V gene encodes CDR1 SEHNR and CDR2 FQNEAQ (reference sequence). Trimming took 1 base from V and 7 from J, leaving 13 bases between them. In DNA form, the CDR3 reads TGTGCCAGCAGCTTAGGTCGGGAGGTCAGTGAAGCTTTCTTT. Encoded protein: CASSLGREVSEAFF.

This rearrangement joins TRBV29-1 to TRBJ2-1, with a possible D match to TRBD1 (6 bases). CDR1 SQVTM and CDR2 ANQGSEA come from the germline V gene. There are 14 residues in the CDR3. Deletions cut 2 bases from V and 0 bases from J, with 8 bases between. In nucleotides, the CDR3 is TGCAGCGTTGAAAGGGGGAGCTCCTACAATGAGCAGTTCTTC. Translation: CSVERGSSYNEQFF.

This clone has just a few counts. The V gene is TRBV7-9, the J gene TRBJ2-3; D gene unclear. Germline V gene lookup returns CDR1 SEHNR and CDR2 FQNEAQ (reference sequence). CDR3 size: 12 residues. Trimming left V 5 bases short and J 6 bases short, with 9 bases between. The CDR3 sequence is CASSQFYDTQYF. CDR3 bases: TGTGCCAGCAGCCAGTTTTACGATACGCAGTATTTT.

Comments on this clone: A junction boundary mismatches the germline segment, possibly from a read error. V usage is TRBV7-3 and J usage is TRBJ2-3, with 12 positions matching TRBD2. CDR1 SGHTA and CDR2 FQGTGA come from the germline V gene. The CDR3 is made up of 15 amino acids. The CDR3 is CASSSRLAGADTQYF. CDR3 DNA: TGTGCCAGCAGCTCCAGACTAGCGGGGGCAGATACACAGTATTTT.

The chain carries TRBV9 and TRBJ2-7; D possibly corresponds to TRBD2 (5 bases). The CDR3 has 15 residues. The V end lost 4 bases, the J end lost 1 base, and 15 bases lay between the germline ends. Germline V CDR1 and CDR2: SGDLS, YYNGEE. Here the CDR3 DNA reads TGTGCCAGCAGCCCCACGGCTGGGAGTTCCTACGAGCAGTACTTC. This encodes CASSPTAGSSYEQYF.

The chain is built from TRBV4-1 and TRBJ2-5; 7 bases match TRBD2. The ends lost 1 base at V and 2 bases at J; junction bases unmatched: 7. The CDR3 has 16 amino acids. Per the germline V gene, CDR1 is MGHRA and CDR2 is YSYEKL. The DNA of the CDR3 is TGCGCCAGCAGCCAAGGCTCGCTAGCGGATCAAGAGACCCAGTACTTC. Translating gives CASSQGSLADQETQYF.

This clone showed up just once. The CDR3 DNA is TGTGCCAGCTCACCGTTCGGGGGTGATACGCAGTATTTT. Translation gives CASSPFGGDTQYF. The gene calls are TRBV18 and TRBJ2-3, with D possibly matching TRBD2 (6 bases). The CDR3 extends over 13 amino acids. V dropped 3 bases and J dropped 6 bases, with 10 bases sitting between them. Germline V gene sequence: CDR1 KGHSH, CDR2 LQKENI.

The chain joins TRBV7-8 to TRBJ1-1; D ambiguous. V lost 5 bases and J lost 1, with 14 bases in between. Germline V CDR1 and CDR2: SGHVS, FQNEAQ. CDR3 length: 15 amino acids. The CDR3 DNA sequence: TGTGCCAGCAGCCCCATCGTTAGTGGGAACACTGAAGCTTTCTTT. It codes for CASSPIVSGNTEAFF.

V and J are TRBV19 and TRBJ2-5; D perhaps matches TRBD2 (5 bases). The CDR3 is made up of 16 amino acids. V was cut by 4 bases and J by 9 bases, with 24 bases left in between. Germline CDR1 reads LNHDA; CDR2 reads SQIVND (reference sequence). This CDR3 reads CASSSRGTRPRFAQYF. CDR3 bases: TGTGCCAGTAGTAGTCGGGGAACCCGCCCAAGATTTGCCCAGTACTTC.

The chain uses TRBV7-6 and TRBJ2-5, with 10 bases fitting TRBD1. The J call may be incorrect, as the DNA end agrees better with TRBJ2-7. This CDR3 comprises 15 residues. The germline V gene has CDR1 SGHVS and CDR2 FNYEAQ. In DNA, the CDR3 is TGTGCCAGCAGCCATCCGGGACAGGGGACCTACGAGCAGTACTTC. Translation gives CASSHPGQGTYEQYF.